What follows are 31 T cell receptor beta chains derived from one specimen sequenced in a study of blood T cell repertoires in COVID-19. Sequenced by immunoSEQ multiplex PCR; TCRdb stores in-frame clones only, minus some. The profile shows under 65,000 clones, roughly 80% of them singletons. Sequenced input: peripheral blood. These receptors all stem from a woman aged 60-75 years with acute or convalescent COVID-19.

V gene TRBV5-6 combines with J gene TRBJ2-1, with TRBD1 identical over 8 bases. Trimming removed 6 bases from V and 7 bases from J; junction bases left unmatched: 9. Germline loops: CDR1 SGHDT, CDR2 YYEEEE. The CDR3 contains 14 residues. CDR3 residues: CASNAGQAHNEQFF. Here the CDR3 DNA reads TGTGCCAGCAACGCGGGACAGGCACATAATGAGCAGTTCTTC.

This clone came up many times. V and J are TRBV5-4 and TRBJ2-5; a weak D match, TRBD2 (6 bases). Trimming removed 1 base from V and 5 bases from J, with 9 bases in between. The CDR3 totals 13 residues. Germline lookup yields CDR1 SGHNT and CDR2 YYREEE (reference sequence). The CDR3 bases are TGTGCCAGCAGCTTGAAGGGACTGGAGACCCAGTACTTC. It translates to CASSLKGLETQYF. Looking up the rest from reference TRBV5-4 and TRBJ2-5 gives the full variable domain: ETGVTQSPTHLIKTRGQQVTLRCSSQSGHNTVSWYQQALGQGPQFIFQYYREEENGRGNFPPRFSGLQFPNYSSELNVNALELDDSALYLCASSLKGLETQYFGPGTRLLVL.

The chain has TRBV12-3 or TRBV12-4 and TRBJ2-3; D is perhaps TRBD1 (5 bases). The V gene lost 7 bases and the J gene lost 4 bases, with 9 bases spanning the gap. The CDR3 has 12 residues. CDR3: CASTVRADTQYF. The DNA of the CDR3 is TGTGCCAGCACCGTCAGGGCAGATACGCAGTATTTT.

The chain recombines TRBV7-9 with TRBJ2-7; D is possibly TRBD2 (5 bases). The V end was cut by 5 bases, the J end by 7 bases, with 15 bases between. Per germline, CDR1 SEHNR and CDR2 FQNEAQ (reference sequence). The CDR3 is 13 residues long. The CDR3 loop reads CASSNGESGEQYF. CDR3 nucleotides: TGTGCCAGCAGCAATGGGGAGTCCGGGGAGCAGTACTTC.

This CDR3 reads CASSDVGGDVNTEAFF. The CDR3 coding sequence is TGTGCCAGCAGTGACGTCGGAGGTGACGTGAACACTGAAGCTTTCTTT. The chain uses TRBV2 and TRBJ1-1; D call uncertain. Germline lookup yields CDR1 SNHLY and CDR2 FYNNEI. The CDR3 runs to 16 residues. Between the trimmed V and J ends, which lost 3 bases and 0 bases, there was a span of 14 bases.

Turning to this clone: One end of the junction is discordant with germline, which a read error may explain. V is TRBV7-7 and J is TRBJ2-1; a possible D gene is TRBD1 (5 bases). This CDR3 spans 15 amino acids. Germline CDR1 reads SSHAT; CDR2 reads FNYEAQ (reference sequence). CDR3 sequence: CASSLGQGLFDEQFF. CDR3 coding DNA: TGTGCTAGCAGCTTAGGGCAGGGCCTGTTTGATGAGCAGTTCTTC.

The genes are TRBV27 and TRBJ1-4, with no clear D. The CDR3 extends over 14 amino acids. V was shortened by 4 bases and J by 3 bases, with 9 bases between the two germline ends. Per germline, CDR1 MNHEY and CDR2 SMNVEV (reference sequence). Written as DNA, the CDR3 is TGTGCCAGCAGTTCACTCGGAGCTAATGAAAAACTGTTTTTT. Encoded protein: CASSSLGANEKLFF. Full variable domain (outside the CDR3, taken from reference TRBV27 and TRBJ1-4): EAQVTQNPRYLITVTGKKLTVTCSQNMNHEYMSWYRQDPGLGLRQIYYSMNVEVTDKGDVPEGYKVSRKEKRNFPLILESPSPNQTSLYFCASSSLGANEKLFFGSGTQLSVL.

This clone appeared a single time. CDR3 protein: CASSLDSYYNYGYTF. CDR3 bases: TGTGCCAGCAGCTTAGACAGCTACTATAACTATGGCTACACCTTC. The V call is TRBV11-2, the J call TRBJ1-2; no clear D. This CDR3 is built from 15 residues. Germline CDR1 and CDR2: SGHAT and FQNNGV. The germline V and J ends were trimmed by 0 bases and 1 base, with 9 bases remaining between them. The variable domain in full, with the rest retrieved from reference TRBV11-2 and TRBJ1-2, is EAGVAQSPRYKIIEKRQSVAFWCNPISGHATLYWYQQILGQGPKLLIQFQNNGVVDDSQLPKDRFSAERLKGVDSTLKIQPAKLEDSAVYLCASSLDSYYNYGYTFGSGTRLTVV.

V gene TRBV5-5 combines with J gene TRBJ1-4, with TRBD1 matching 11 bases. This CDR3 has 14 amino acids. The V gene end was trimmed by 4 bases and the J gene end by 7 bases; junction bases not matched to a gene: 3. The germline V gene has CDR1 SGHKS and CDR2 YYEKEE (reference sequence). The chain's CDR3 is CASSTGQGAEKLFF. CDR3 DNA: TGTGCCAGCAGCACCGGACAGGGGGCTGAAAAACTGTTTTTT.

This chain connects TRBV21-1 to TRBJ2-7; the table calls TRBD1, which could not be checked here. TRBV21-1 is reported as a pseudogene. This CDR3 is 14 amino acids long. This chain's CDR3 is CASSKAQGSPGQYF. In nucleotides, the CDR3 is TGTGCCAGCAGCAAAGCGCAGGGCTCCCCCGGGCAGTACTTC.

The CDR3 sequence is CASSQGLAGEFNEQFF. The CDR3 coding sequence is TGCGCCAGCAGCCAAGGCCTAGCGGGGGAGTTCAATGAGCAGTTCTTC. This chain joins TRBV4-3 and TRBJ2-1; 10 bases align to TRBD2. The CDR3 spans 16 residues. V gave up 1 base and J gave up 6 bases; unmatched junction bases: 6. CDR1 LGHNA and CDR2 YSLEER come from the germline V gene.

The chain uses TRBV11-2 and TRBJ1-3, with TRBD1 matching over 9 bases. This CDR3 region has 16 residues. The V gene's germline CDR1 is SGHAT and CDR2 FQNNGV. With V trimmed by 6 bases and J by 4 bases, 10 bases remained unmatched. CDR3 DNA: TGTGCCAGCAGACTAAACAGGGGGCTCTCAGGAAACACCATATATTTT. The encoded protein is CASRLNRGLSGNTIYF.

This CDR3 reads CASSPGPGPEGKLFF. CDR3 sequence (DNA): TGTGCCAGCAGCCCTGGCCCGGGCCCCGAGGGTAAACTGTTTTTT. The chain is built from TRBV5-6 and TRBJ1-4; D unclear. CDR1 is SGHDT and CDR2 is YYEEEE in the germline V gene. This CDR3 is built from 15 residues. V lost 4 bases and J lost 11, with 21 bases in between.

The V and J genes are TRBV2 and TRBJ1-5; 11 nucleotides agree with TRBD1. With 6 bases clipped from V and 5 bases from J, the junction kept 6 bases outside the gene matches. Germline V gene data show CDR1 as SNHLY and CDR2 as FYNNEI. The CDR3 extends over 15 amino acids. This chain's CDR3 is CASSARTGGDQPQHF. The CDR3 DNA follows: TGTGCCAGCAGCGCCCGGACAGGGGGCGATCAGCCCCAGCATTTT. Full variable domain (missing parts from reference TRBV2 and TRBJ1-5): EPEVTQTPSHQVTQMGQEVILRCVPISNHLYFYWYRQILGQKVEFLVSFYNNEISEKSEIFDDQFSVERPDGSNFTLKIRSTKLEDSAMYFCASSARTGGDQPQHFGDGTRLSIL.

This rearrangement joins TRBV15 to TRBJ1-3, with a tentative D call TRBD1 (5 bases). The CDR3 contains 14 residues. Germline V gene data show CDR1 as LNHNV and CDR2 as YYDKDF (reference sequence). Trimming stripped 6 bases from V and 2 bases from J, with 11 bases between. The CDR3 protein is CATSKGVTGNTIYF. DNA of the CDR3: TGTGCCACCAGTAAAGGGGTTACTGGAAACACCATATATTTT.

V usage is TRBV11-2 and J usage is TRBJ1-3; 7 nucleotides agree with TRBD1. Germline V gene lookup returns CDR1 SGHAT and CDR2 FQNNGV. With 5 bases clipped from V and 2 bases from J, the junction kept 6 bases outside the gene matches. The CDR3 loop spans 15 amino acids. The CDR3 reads CASSPTDRAGNTIYF. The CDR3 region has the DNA TGTGCCAGCAGCCCTACCGACAGGGCTGGAAACACCATATATTTT. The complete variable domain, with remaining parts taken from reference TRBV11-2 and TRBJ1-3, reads EAGVAQSPRYKIIEKRQSVAFWCNPISGHATLYWYQQILGQGPKLLIQFQNNGVVDDSQLPKDRFSAERLKGVDSTLKIQPAKLEDSAVYLCASSPTDRAGNTIYFGEGSWLTVV.

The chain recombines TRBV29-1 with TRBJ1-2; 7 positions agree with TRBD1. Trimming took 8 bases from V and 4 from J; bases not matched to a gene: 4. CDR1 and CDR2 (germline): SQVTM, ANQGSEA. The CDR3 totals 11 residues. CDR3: CSQQGPYGYTF. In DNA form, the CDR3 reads TGCAGCCAACAGGGGCCCTATGGCTACACCTTC.

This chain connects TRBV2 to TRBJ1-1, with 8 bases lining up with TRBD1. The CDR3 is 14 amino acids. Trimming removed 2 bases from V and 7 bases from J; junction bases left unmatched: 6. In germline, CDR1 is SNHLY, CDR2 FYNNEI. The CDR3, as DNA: TGTGCCAGCAGTGAAATGGACAGGGCCGATGAAGCTTTCTTT. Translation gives CASSEMDRADEAFF.

The CDR3 sequence is CASSIVLWTRIHNEQFF. CDR3 in DNA: TGTGCCAGTAGTATAGTCCTATGGACTAGAATTCACAATGAGCAGTTCTTC. The genes are TRBV19 and TRBJ2-1; TRBD2 agrees at 7 bases. The CDR3 consists of 17 residues. CDR1 and CDR2 (germline): LNHDA, SQIVND (reference sequence). Unmatched junction bases numbered 11, after V lost 1 base and J lost 5 bases.

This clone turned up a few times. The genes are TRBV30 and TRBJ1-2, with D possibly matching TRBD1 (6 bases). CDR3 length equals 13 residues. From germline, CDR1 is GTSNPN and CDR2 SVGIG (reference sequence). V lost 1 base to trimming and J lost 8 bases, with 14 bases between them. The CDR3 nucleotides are TGTGCCTGGAGTGCCTACGACAGGCAAGGCTACACCTTC. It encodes CAWSAYDRQGYTF.

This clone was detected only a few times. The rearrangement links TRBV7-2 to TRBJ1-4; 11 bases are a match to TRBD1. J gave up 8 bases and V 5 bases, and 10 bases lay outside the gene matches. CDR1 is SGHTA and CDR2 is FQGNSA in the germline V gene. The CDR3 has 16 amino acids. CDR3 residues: CASSAGQGGFQEKLFF. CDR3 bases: TGTGCCAGCAGCGCGGGACAGGGGGGATTTCAAGAAAAACTGTTTTTT.

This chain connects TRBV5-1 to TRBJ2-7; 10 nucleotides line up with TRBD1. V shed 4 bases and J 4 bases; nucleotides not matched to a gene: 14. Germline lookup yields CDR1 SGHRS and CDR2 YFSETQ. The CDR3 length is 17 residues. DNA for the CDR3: TGCGCCAGCAGCCAAAGAAACAGGGACAGGGGACTTTACGAGCAGTACTTC. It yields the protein CASSQRNRDRGLYEQYF.

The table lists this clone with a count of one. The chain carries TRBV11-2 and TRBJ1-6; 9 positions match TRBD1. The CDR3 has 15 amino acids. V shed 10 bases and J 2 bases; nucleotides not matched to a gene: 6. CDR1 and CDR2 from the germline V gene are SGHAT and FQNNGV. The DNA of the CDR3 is TGTGCCATTTCGGACAGGGGCACCTATAATTCACCCCTCCACTTT. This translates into CAISDRGTYNSPLHF.

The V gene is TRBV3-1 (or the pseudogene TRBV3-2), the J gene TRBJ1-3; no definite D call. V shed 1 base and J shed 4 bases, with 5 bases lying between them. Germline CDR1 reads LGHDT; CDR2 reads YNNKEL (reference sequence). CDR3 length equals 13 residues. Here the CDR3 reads CASSQVVGNTIYF. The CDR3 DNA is TGTGCCAGCAGCCAAGTAGTAGGAAACACCATATATTTT.

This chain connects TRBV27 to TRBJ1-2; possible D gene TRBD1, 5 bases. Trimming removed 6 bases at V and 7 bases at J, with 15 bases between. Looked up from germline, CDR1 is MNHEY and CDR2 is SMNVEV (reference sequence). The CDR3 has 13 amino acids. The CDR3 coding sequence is TGTGCCAGCAGACCACTTGCGGGGGGTGGCTACACCTTC. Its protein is CASRPLAGGGYTF.

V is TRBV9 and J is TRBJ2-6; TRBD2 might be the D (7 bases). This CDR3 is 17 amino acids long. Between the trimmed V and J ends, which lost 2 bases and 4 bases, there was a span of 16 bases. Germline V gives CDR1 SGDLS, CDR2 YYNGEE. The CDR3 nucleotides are TGTGCCAGCAGCGTTTTAGGACGGGGGGCAGGGGCCAACGTCCTGACTTTC. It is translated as CASSVLGRGAGANVLTF.

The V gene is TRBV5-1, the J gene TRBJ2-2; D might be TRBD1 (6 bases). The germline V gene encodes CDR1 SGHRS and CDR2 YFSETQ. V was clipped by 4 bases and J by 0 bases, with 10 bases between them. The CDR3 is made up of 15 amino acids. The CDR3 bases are TGCGCCAGCAGCGAGGGGACAACGAACACCGGGGAGCTGTTTTTT. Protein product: CASSEGTTNTGELFF.

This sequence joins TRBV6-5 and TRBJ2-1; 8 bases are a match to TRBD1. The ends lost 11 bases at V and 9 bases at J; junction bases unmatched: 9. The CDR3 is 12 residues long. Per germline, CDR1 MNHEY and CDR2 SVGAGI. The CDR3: CAVDRGGIEQFF. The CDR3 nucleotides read TGTGCCGTCGACAGGGGAGGTATTGAGCAGTTCTTC.

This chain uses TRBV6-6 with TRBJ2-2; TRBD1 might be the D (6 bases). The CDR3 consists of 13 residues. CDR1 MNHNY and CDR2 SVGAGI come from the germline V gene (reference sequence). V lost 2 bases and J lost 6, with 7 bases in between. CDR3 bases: TGTGCCAGCAGTTACGAGGGGGCCGGGGAGCTGTTTTTT. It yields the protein CASSYEGAGELFF.

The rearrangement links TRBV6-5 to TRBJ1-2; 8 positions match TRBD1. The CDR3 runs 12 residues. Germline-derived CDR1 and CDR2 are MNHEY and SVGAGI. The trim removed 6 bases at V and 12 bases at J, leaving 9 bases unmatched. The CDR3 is CASRTSDRVHTF. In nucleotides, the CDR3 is TGTGCCAGCAGGACGTCGGACAGGGTTCACACCTTC.

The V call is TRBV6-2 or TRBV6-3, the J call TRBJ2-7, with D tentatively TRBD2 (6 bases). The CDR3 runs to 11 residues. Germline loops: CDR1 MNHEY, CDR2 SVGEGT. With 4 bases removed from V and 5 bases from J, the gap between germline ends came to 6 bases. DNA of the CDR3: TGTGCCAGCAGTTTAGCGGACGAGCAGTACTTC. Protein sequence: CASSLADEQYF.